A selection of T cell receptor beta chains follows, all from one sample in a study of HIV-infected patients and healthy controls. TCRdb re-called the 5' RACE reads with MiXCR, one entry per CDR3 protein. Seen here are 60,000 to 75,000 distinct CDR3 sequences, about 15% observed once, and the top ten hold 4.5% to 7%. Sequenced input: CD4+ T cells from blood. The receptors were sampled from a human donor in good health. Each CDR3 is given with its conserved first and last residue. D genes are given only for firm matches. Some rows mark clone size as missing; the rest say once, few, many or name a class of expanded clone.

V: TRBV7-2
J: TRBJ1-1
size: -
D: TRBD1
CDR3: CASSPRAGGTEAFF
DNA: TGTGCCAGCAGCCCCAGGGCAGGGGGAACTGAAGCTTTCTTT

V: TRBV5-4
J: TRBJ2-3
size: few
D: TRBD2
CDR3: CASTPRGGGGADTQYF
DNA: TGTGCCAGCACCCCCCGGGGGGGGGGCGGGGCAGATACGCAGTATTTT

V: TRBV7-2
J: TRBJ1-2
size: few
D: -
CDR3: CASSLGLSGAYGYTF
DNA: TGTGCCAGCAGCTTAGGACTGAGCGGGGCCTATGGCTACACCTTC

V: TRBV5-1
J: TRBJ1-4
size: -
D: TRBD1
CDR3: CASSLRYSGTGREKLFF
DNA: TGCGCCAGCAGCTTGCGGTACTCCGGGACAGGGAGGGAAAAACTGTTTTTT

V: TRBV6-2/TRBV6-3
J: TRBJ2-1
size: -
D: -
CDR3: CASSFTVYNEQFF
DNA: TGTGCCAGCAGTTTTACCGTCTACAATGAGCAGTTCTTC

V: TRBV2
J: TRBJ1-6
size: many
D: -
CDR3: CASDSGRANSPLHF
DNA: TGTGCCAGCGATTCGGGACGGGCTAATTCACCCCTCCACTTT

V: TRBV7-9
J: TRBJ2-1
size: -
D: TRBD2
CDR3: CASSSVAGGPNEQFF
DNA: TGTGCCAGCAGCTCGGTAGCGGGAGGGCCCAATGAGCAGTTCTTC

V: TRBV7-2
J: TRBJ2-7
size: many
D: -
CDR3: CASSLRGSYEQYF
DNA: TGTGCCAGCAGCTTACGGGGTTCGTACGAGCAGTACTTC

V: TRBV7-2
J: TRBJ1-2
size: many
D: -
CDR3: CASRRAQAYGYTF
DNA: TGTGCCAGCAGGAGGGCACAGGCCTATGGCTACACCTTC

V: TRBV29-1
J: TRBJ1-3
size: -
D: -
CDR3: CSARYNGNTIYF
DNA: TGCAGCGCCAGATATAATGGAAACACCATATATTTT

V: TRBV10-3
J: TRBJ1-1
size: many
D: -
CDR3: CAISELQGERAFF
DNA: TGTGCCATCAGTGAGTTGCAGGGAGAGCGAGCTTTCTTT

V: TRBV6-2/TRBV6-3
J: TRBJ1-6
size: -
D: -
CDR3: CASSYIPGPDSPLHF
DNA: TGTGCCAGCAGTTACATTCCGGGACCCGATTCACCCCTCCACTTT

V: TRBV12-3/TRBV12-4
J: TRBJ1-1
size: -
D: TRBD1
CDR3: CASRLTGSTEAFF
DNA: TGTGCCAGCAGGTTGACAGGGAGCACTGAAGCTTTCTTT

V: TRBV7-8
J: TRBJ1-5
size: many
D: -
CDR3: CASSLGGQESNQPQHF
DNA: TGTGCCAGCAGCTTAGGGGGGCAGGAGAGCAATCAGCCCCAGCATTTT

V: TRBV7-2
J: TRBJ2-7
size: many
D: TRBD2
CDR3: CASSLEGGGFYEQYF
DNA: TGTGCCAGCAGCTTAGAAGGCGGGGGTTTCTACGAGCAGTACTTC

V: TRBV7-9
J: TRBJ2-7
size: few
D: -
CDR3: CASSLTTGNYEQYF
DNA: TGTGCCAGCAGCTTAACAACGGGGAACTACGAGCAGTACTTC

V: TRBV28
J: TRBJ2-7
size: many
D: -
CDR3: CASSPYSLGWDEQYF
DNA: TGTGCCAGCAGCCCGTACTCCCTTGGTTGGGACGAGCAGTACTTC

V: TRBV6-2/TRBV6-3
J: TRBJ2-1
size: few
D: -
CDR3: CASSYPGDEQFF
DNA: TGTGCCAGCAGTTATCCGGGGGATGAGCAGTTCTTC

V: TRBV19
J: TRBJ1-5
size: -
D: -
CDR3: CASSPVGGGDQPQHF
DNA: TGTGCCAGTAGCCCCGTCGGGGGGGGAGATCAGCCCCAGCATTTT

V: TRBV5-4
J: TRBJ2-5
size: few
D: -
CDR3: CASSLAPGTLGTQYF
DNA: TGTGCCAGCAGCTTAGCCCCCGGGACCCTTGGGACCCAGTACTTC

V: TRBV20-1
J: TRBJ2-1
size: few
D: TRBD1
CDR3: CSAGGQGVPYNEQFF
DNA: TGCAGTGCTGGGGGACAGGGAGTCCCCTACAATGAGCAGTTCTTC

V: TRBV6-2/TRBV6-3
J: TRBJ2-1
size: many
D: -
CDR3: CASSLEGFSSYNEQFF
DNA: TGTGCCAGCAGTTTAGAGGGCTTTAGCTCCTACAATGAGCAGTTCTTC

V: TRBV7-2
J: TRBJ2-1
size: -
D: TRBD2
CDR3: CASSFSGIMSNEQFF
DNA: TGTGCCAGCAGCTTTAGCGGGATAATGTCCAATGAGCAGTTCTTC

V: TRBV12-3/TRBV12-4
J: TRBJ1-5
size: few
D: -
CDR3: CASSSTDVSNQPQHF
DNA: TGTGCCAGCAGCTCAACAGACGTTAGCAATCAGCCCCAGCATTTT

V: TRBV6-2/TRBV6-3
J: TRBJ1-5
size: -
D: -
CDR3: CASRPQPHGQPQHF
DNA: TGTGCCAGCAGGCCACAACCCCACGGTCAGCCCCAGCATTTT